Below, 28 T cell receptor beta chains from the same sample are listed, as sequenced in a study of T-cell memory formation after mild COVID-19. One entry per CDR3 protein, called by TCRdb with MiXCR from the 5' RACE reads. In the table there are 130,000 to 150,000 distinct CDR3 sequences, approximately 5.7% of which are singletons. What was sequenced was PBMCs or a T cell subset sorted from them (not recorded which). Receptor source: an adult woman who had mild COVID-19 (a few samples of this study predate the infection). Cell type and time point are not known.

This clonotype has a handful of counts. The V call is TRBV12-3 or TRBV12-4, the J call TRBJ1-6, with D unresolved. The CDR3 runs to 12 residues. The ends were cut back, 2 bases at V and 5 bases at J, with 1 base in the middle. CDR3 region: CASSLHNSPLHF. CDR3 DNA: TGTGCCAGCAGTTTACATAATTCACCCCTCCACTTT.

This clonotype turned up a few times. The V gene is TRBV18, the J gene TRBJ1-5; maybe TRBD1 (5 bases). The CDR3 loop spans 14 amino acids. Between the trimmed V and J ends, which lost 9 bases and 6 bases, there was a span of 18 bases. Germline CDR1 KGHSH, CDR2 LQKENI. The CDR3 nucleotides are TGTGCCAGTTCCGGGCAAAGGGGTACTCAGCCCCAGCATTTT. Translating it yields CASSGQRGTQPQHF.

This sequence joins TRBV20-1 and TRBJ1-4; D not resolved. This CDR3 has 14 residues. V dropped 3 bases and J dropped 5 bases, with 13 bases sitting between them. Germline V gene lookup returns CDR1 DFQATT and CDR2 SNEGSKA (reference sequence). The CDR3 loop is CSASSLSRNEKLFF. CDR3 DNA sequence: TGCAGTGCTAGCAGTTTGTCACGGAATGAAAAACTGTTTTTT.

V gene TRBV12-5 combines with J gene TRBJ2-6; D gene ambiguous. Germline V gives CDR1 LGHNT, CDR2 FRNRAP. Trimming pared 3 bases from V and 0 bases from J, leaving 6 bases between. CDR3 length: 15 amino acids. The CDR3 loop reads CASGFFSSGANVLTF. CDR3 nucleotides: TGTGCTAGTGGTTTCTTTAGCTCTGGGGCCAACGTCCTGACTTTC.

This clonotype was seen at least ten times. The chain combines TRBV18 with TRBJ1-2; perhaps TRBD1 as D (5 bases). Germline values: CDR1 KGHSH, CDR2 LQKENI. The V and J ends lost 3 bases and 8 bases respectively, with 19 bases between them. This CDR3 contains 15 residues. In DNA, the CDR3 is TGTGCCAGCTCACCCACGGGACTGGCCCTAGGAGGCTACACCTTC. Its protein is CASSPTGLALGGYTF.

This clonotype appeared a few times. V is TRBV4-2 and J is TRBJ2-2; the D is unclear. This CDR3 region has 15 residues. Germline lookup yields CDR1 LGHNA and CDR2 YNFKEQ. V was pared by 3 bases and J by 4 bases, with 12 bases between. CDR3 amino acids: CASSHHGLPTGELFF. The CDR3, as DNA: TGTGCCAGCAGCCATCACGGGCTCCCCACCGGGGAGCTGTTTTTT.

This clonotype was seen at least ten times. The V gene is TRBV10-3, the J gene TRBJ2-3; weak D call: TRBD1 (6 bases). The CDR3 totals 14 residues. Trimming stripped 0 bases from V and 5 bases from J, with 9 bases between. Germline CDR1 reads ENHRY; CDR2 reads SYGVKD. The CDR3 DNA sequence: TGTGCCATCAGTGAGTCGGGGGCAGGAGATACGCAGTATTTT. This sequence encodes CAISESGAGDTQYF.

This rearrangement joins TRBV9 to TRBJ2-7; tentative D call: TRBD2 (5 bases). The germline CDR1 and CDR2 sequences are SGDLS and YYNGEE. The ends were cut back, 4 bases at V and 2 bases at J, with 13 bases in the middle. CDR3 length: 14 amino acids. Here the CDR3 reads CASSPEKRPYEQYF. The CDR3 nucleotides read TGTGCCAGCAGCCCCGAAAAGCGGCCCTACGAGCAGTACTTC.

This clonotype was seen repeatedly, ten times or more. The rearrangement joins TRBV11-3 to TRBJ2-1; 9 bases map to TRBD2. The CDR3 loop spans 16 amino acids. CDR1 is SGHNT, CDR2 YENEEA, per germline. J lost 4 bases, V lost 5 bases, and 9 bases had no gene match. The CDR3 bases are TGTGCCAGCAGCCGCGGTAGCGGGAGCACGTACAATGAGCAGTTCTTC. This gives the protein CASSRGSGSTYNEQFF.

This clonotype came up a few times. The rearrangement links TRBV28 to TRBJ2-4, with D possibly being TRBD2 (5 bases). Trimming removed 6 bases from V and 1 base from J, with 13 bases in between. Germline assignment: CDR1 MDHEN and CDR2 SYDVKM. CDR3 length equals 15 residues. In nucleotides, the CDR3 is TGTGCCAGCAGCAAGGACGGAGGTGCCAAAAACATTCAGTACTTC. Amino acids: CASSKDGGAKNIQYF.

The genes are TRBV6-5 and TRBJ1-1, with 7 bases aligning to TRBD1. The V and J ends lost 7 bases and 5 bases, in that order; junction bases with no gene match: 16. The CDR3 is made up of 16 amino acids. Germline V gene sequence: CDR1 MNHEY, CDR2 SVGAGI. CDR3 loop: CASTYRGANRGTEAFF. The CDR3 nucleotides read TGTGCCAGCACCTACAGGGGAGCCAACAGGGGTACTGAAGCTTTCTTT.

Ten or more counts support this clonotype. The CDR3 coding sequence is TGTGCCAGCAGCCAAGATCAGGGGCGCGGAGAAGGCTACACCTTC. This sequence encodes CASSQDQGRGEGYTF. This chain connects TRBV3-1 to TRBJ1-2, with a weak D call TRBD1 (6 bases). This CDR3 is built from 15 residues. Germline V gives CDR1 LGHDT, CDR2 YNNKEL (reference sequence). Trimming took off 0 bases at V and 8 bases at J, with 16 bases between the two ends.

This clonotype has a handful of counts. The gene calls are TRBV29-1 and TRBJ2-1; D ambiguous. Germline CDR1 reads SQVTM; CDR2 reads ANQGSEA. This CDR3 region has 13 residues. Trimming cost V 5 bases and J 8 bases, with 16 bases left between them. CDR3 in amino acids: CSVRNSKTDEQFF. In DNA, the CDR3 is TGCAGCGTTAGGAACAGTAAAACGGATGAGCAGTTCTTC.

In this sample, this clonotype turned up a few times. J is TRBJ2-1 and V is TRBV2; possibly TRBD1 or TRBD2 for D (5 bases each). CDR1 SNHLY and CDR2 FYNNEI come from the germline V gene. Trimming pared 4 bases from V and 8 bases from J, leaving 12 bases between. The CDR3 totals 13 residues. Written as DNA, the CDR3 is TGTGCCAGCAGTGTTACGATGGGGGATGAGCAGTTCTTC. Translating it yields CASSVTMGDEQFF. The full variable domain, its missing parts supplied by reference TRBV2 and TRBJ2-1, is EPEVTQTPSHQVTQMGQEVILRCVPISNHLYFYWYRQILGQKVEFLVSFYNNEISEKSEIFDDQFSVERPDGSNFTLKIRSTKLEDSAMYFCASSVTMGDEQFFGPGTRLTVL.

This sequence joins TRBV20-1 and TRBJ2-5; TRBD1 agrees at 8 bases. The germline V gene encodes CDR1 DFQATT and CDR2 SNEGSKA (reference sequence). The trim removed 5 bases at V and 1 base at J, leaving 9 bases unmatched. The CDR3 contains 15 residues. Here the CDR3 reads CSAPGTGDIQETQYF. For the CDR3, the DNA is TGCAGTGCTCCCGGGACAGGAGATATCCAAGAGACCCAGTACTTC.

This clonotype was detected ten times or more. The genes are TRBV29-1 and TRBJ2-2; D gene ambiguous. CDR1 and CDR2 (germline): SQVTM, ANQGSEA. The CDR3 length is 13 residues. V dropped 1 base and J dropped 2 bases, with 5 bases sitting between them. The CDR3 sequence is CSVEAVNTGELFF. DNA for the CDR3: TGCAGCGTTGAAGCAGTCAACACCGGGGAGCTGTTTTTT.

This clonotype has more than one count but fewer than ten. The rearrangement uses TRBV4-1 and TRBJ1-1; 7 positions match TRBD1. CDR1 is MGHRA and CDR2 is YSYEKL in the germline V gene. The ends lost 4 bases at V and 0 bases at J; junction bases unmatched: 11. The CDR3 is 17 residues long. CDR3 nucleotides: TGCGCCAGCAGCCTCGGGACAGCAAAAAAAATGAACACTGAAGCTTTCTTT. This gives the protein CASSLGTAKKMNTEAFF.

Many counts were recorded for this clonotype. The chain recombines TRBV7-2 with TRBJ2-2; unclear D gene. The germline V gene has CDR1 SGHTA and CDR2 FQGNSA. The CDR3 has 14 amino acids. The V gene lost 5 bases and the J gene lost 5 bases, with 12 bases spanning the gap. The CDR3 spells CASSLQTYTGELFF. For the CDR3, the DNA is TGTGCCAGCAGCCTCCAGACATATACCGGGGAGCTGTTTTTT.

This clonotype was seen many times. The rearrangement uses TRBV5-1 and TRBJ2-1, with D possibly TRBD2 on 6 matching bases. V lost 1 base to trimming and J lost 6 bases, with 14 bases between them. Looked up from germline, CDR1 is SGHRS and CDR2 is YFSETQ. The CDR3 runs to 15 residues. CDR3 region: CASSLLGLEGNEQFF. As DNA, the CDR3 is TGCGCCAGCAGCTTGCTGGGACTCGAGGGCAATGAGCAGTTCTTC.

The chain uses TRBV4-2 and TRBJ1-1; D gene uncertain. The CDR3 runs 16 residues. Germline CDR1 LGHNA, CDR2 YNFKEQ. V lost 0 bases, J lost 1 base, and 12 bases lay in between. CDR3 loop: CASSQDRGHTNTEAFF. For the CDR3, the DNA is TGTGCCAGCAGCCAAGATCGTGGTCATACGAACACTGAAGCTTTCTTT.

In this sample, this clonotype turned up many times. This sequence joins TRBV2 and TRBJ1-2; D uncertain. CDR1 and CDR2 from the germline V gene are SNHLY and FYNNEI. V shed 8 bases and J shed 4 bases, with 17 bases lying between them. The CDR3 runs 14 residues. CDR3 DNA sequence: TGTGCCAGCGTCGGGCAGGTTAATAGCTATGGCTACACCTTC. Encoded protein: CASVGQVNSYGYTF.

This clonotype was counted only a few times. This chain uses TRBV5-4 with TRBJ2-7; D is tentatively TRBD1 or TRBD2 (5 bases each). The CDR3 spans 15 residues. Trimming shortened V by 5 bases and J by 7 bases, and 22 bases separated the two germline ends. CDR1 and CDR2 (germline): SGHNT, YYREEE (reference sequence). CDR3 sequence (DNA): TGTGCCAGCAGAATGTCGTCGGGGACGTCGGGTGAGCAGTACTTC. It yields the protein CASRMSSGTSGEQYF.

The V and J genes are TRBV2 and TRBJ2-2; 8 bases map to TRBD1. This CDR3 has 16 amino acids. Germline CDR1 and CDR2: SNHLY and FYNNEI. Trimming took 6 bases from V and 1 from J; bases not matched to a gene: 7. CDR3 nucleotide sequence: TGTGCCAGCAGCCCCCAAGGGACAGGGAACACCGGGGAGCTGTTTTTT. This gives the protein CASSPQGTGNTGELFF.

This clonotype was detected ten times or more. This chain uses TRBV5-1 with TRBJ2-2; 7 positions match TRBD2. CDR1 and CDR2 (germline): SGHRS, YFSETQ. The V segment lost 4 bases and the J segment 2 bases; nucleotides outside the gene matches: 8. The CDR3 totals 16 residues. CDR3 nucleotides: TGCGCCAGCAGCCCAATGGGCGGGAGAAACACCGGGGAGCTGTTTTTT. It specifies CASSPMGGRNTGELFF.

The V gene is TRBV29-1, the J gene TRBJ2-7, with 13 bases lining up with TRBD2. This CDR3 has 18 residues. Germline lookup yields CDR1 SQVTM and CDR2 ANQGSEA. Germline trimming cut 1 base from V and 5 bases from J; bases unmatched to any gene: 14. The chain's CDR3 is CSVEVGWVTSGRNHEQYF. The DNA of the CDR3 is TGCAGCGTTGAAGTTGGGTGGGTGACTAGCGGGAGGAACCACGAGCAGTACTTC.

This clonotype was seen ten or more times. The CDR3 sequence: CASSTADLASNQPQHF. The CDR3 DNA is TGTGCCAGTAGTACGGCGGACCTTGCTAGCAATCAGCCCCAGCATTTT. The genes are TRBV19 and TRBJ1-5; D is uncertain. Germline V gives CDR1 LNHDA, CDR2 SQIVND (reference sequence). V lost 4 bases and J lost 0, with 13 bases in between. CDR3 length: 16 amino acids.

This clonotype appeared many times. The chain joins TRBV7-6 to TRBJ2-5, with 10 bases identical to TRBD2. After removal of 4 bases from V and 1 base from J, the junction contained 6 bases not matched to a gene. The CDR3 extends over 16 amino acids. The V gene's germline CDR1 is SGHVS and CDR2 FNYEAQ. As DNA, the CDR3 is TGTGCCAGCAGCTCTAAGCGGGGGGGCCCCCAAGAGACCCAGTACTTC. Its protein is CASSSKRGGPQETQYF.

This clonotype has at least ten counts. The chain joins TRBV4-1 to TRBJ2-1, with 9 bases that match TRBD2. This CDR3 has 15 amino acids. V lost 3 bases, J lost 3 bases, and 3 bases stayed unmatched. The germline gives CDR1 MGHRA, CDR2 YSYEKL. The CDR3 is CASSQREGDYNEQFF. In nucleotides, the CDR3 is TGCGCCAGCAGCCAGCGGGAGGGAGACTACAATGAGCAGTTCTTC.